Reported below is one TCR beta chain. The data were taken from a study of control samples from healthy donors and cancer patients. Germline CDR1 SGHDN, CDR2 FVKESK. CDR3 length equals 15 residues. The J segment lost 1 base and the V segment lost 2 bases, leaving 2 bases of the junction unmatched. Sequencing used immunoSEQ multiplex PCR; TCRdb keeps in-frame clones, though not all of them. The sample comprises approximately 220,000 clones, around 94% of which are singletons, and less than 1.6% rests with the top ten. The receptor was isolated from a man in his fifties or sixties in good health. The sample taken for sequencing was blood. The chain recombines TRBV14 with TRBJ2-3; 8 bases align to TRBD1. The DNA for the CDR3 is TGTGCCAGCAGCCAAATGGACAGGGGCACAGATACGCAGTATTTT. It is translated as CASSQMDRGTDTQYF.